These 6 T cell receptor beta chains came from one sample sequenced in a study of blood T cell repertoires in COVID-19. TCRdb's copy holds only in-frame clones and misses some; the assay was immunoSEQ multiplex PCR. The repertoire holds some 190,000 clones, around nine tenths seen once, with about 1.7% in the top ten. Input material: peripheral blood. These receptors were taken from a man younger than 35 with active or convalescent COVID-19.

The V gene is TRBV3-1 (or the pseudogene TRBV3-2), the J gene TRBJ2-1; 8 bases match TRBD2. Germline V CDR1 and CDR2: LGHDT, YNNKEL (reference sequence). The CDR3 is 14 residues long. V shed 8 bases and J 4 bases; nucleotides not matched to a gene: 7. The CDR3 loop is CASRGGGLYNEQFF. Written as DNA, the CDR3 is TGTGCCAGCCGGGGCGGGGGGTTGTACAATGAGCAGTTCTTC.

The chain links TRBV3-1 (or the pseudogene TRBV3-2) to TRBJ2-4; the D gene is possibly TRBD2 (5 bases). Looked up from germline, CDR1 is LGHDT and CDR2 is YNNKEL (reference sequence). The germline V and J ends were trimmed by 2 bases and 6 bases, with 8 bases remaining between them. There are 13 residues in the CDR3. CDR3 sequence (DNA): TGTGCCAGCAGCCAACACAGCGGAAACATTCAGTACTTC. This codes for CASSQHSGNIQYF.

The rearrangement joins TRBV5-4 to TRBJ2-2; 7 bases fit TRBD1. Trimming at V came to 3 bases and at J to 6 bases, leaving 8 bases not matched to a gene. CDR3 length: 15 amino acids. Germline CDR1 and CDR2: SGHNT and YYREEE (reference sequence). The CDR3 region has the DNA TGTGCCAGCAGCTCCAGCACAGGGGTCGCCGGGGAGCTGTTTTTT. This gives the protein CASSSSTGVAGELFF.

This chain's CDR3 is CASSQDISAGGPDDTQYF. The CDR3 nucleotides are TGTGCCAGCAGCCAAGATATTAGCGCGGGAGGGCCAGATGATACGCAGTATTTT. This chain uses TRBV3-1 (or the pseudogene TRBV3-2) with TRBJ2-3; TRBD2 aligns across 9 bases. Losses at the gene ends were 0 bases for V and 6 bases for J; bases not matched to a gene: 13. CDR3 length: 18 amino acids. Germline V gene data show CDR1 as LGHDT and CDR2 as YNNKEL (reference sequence).

The rearrangement links TRBV6-6 to TRBJ1-5, with D possibly TRBD1 on 6 matching bases. Between the trimmed V and J ends, which lost 5 bases and 4 bases, there was a span of 24 bases. CDR3 length equals 18 residues. Germline V gene sequence: CDR1 MNHNY, CDR2 SVGAGI (reference sequence). The CDR3 is CASSLTRGVTGQNQPQHF. The CDR3 coding sequence is TGTGCCAGCAGTCTAACCCGCGGCGTGACAGGTCAAAATCAGCCCCAGCATTTT.

The chain recombines TRBV4-1 with TRBJ2-1; TRBD2 matches at 11 bases. The CDR3 has 19 residues. From germline, CDR1 is MGHRA and CDR2 YSYEKL. V trimming: 1 base; J trimming: 11 bases; junction bases outside the gene matches: 19. The CDR3 sequence: CASSQGLGYSGGDVMKQFF. CDR3 nucleotides: TGCGCCAGCAGCCAAGGATTGGGCTATAGCGGGGGGGATGTTATGAAGCAGTTCTTC.